Presented here are 28 T cell receptor beta chains from one specimen sequenced in a study of shared clonotypes between healthy human individuals (dated by TCRdb to 2018 to 2021). Preparation of the library involved the immunoSEQ multiplex PCR assay. TCRdb carries this immuneACCESS record with in-frame sequences only. Its versions omit some clonotypes, under half of them owing to an unresolved V gene in the studies checked, with the rest unexplained. For this sample there are some 300,000 clones; around 79% appear just once. The ten largest account for 10% of the sample. The sequenced material came from memory CD4+ T cells sorted from blood. Sample cell subset or site, as interpreted from the label and publication: CD45RA-negative fraction. Receptors were obtained from a young man in good health.

V is TRBV4-1 and J is TRBJ1-2; TRBD1 is a possible D gene (5 bases). The CDR3 is 15 amino acids. Trimming took off 4 bases at V and 4 bases at J, with 16 bases between the two ends. CDR1 is MGHRA, CDR2 YSYEKL, per germline. CDR3 sequence: CASSPTGGTGYGYTF. The CDR3 nucleotides read TGCGCCAGCAGCCCTACGGGAGGGACGGGCTATGGCTACACCTTC.

The chain links TRBV4-1 to TRBJ1-3; TRBD1 might be the D (5 bases). V lost 1 base, J lost 0 bases, and 16 bases lay in between. Germline V gene lookup returns CDR1 MGHRA and CDR2 YSYEKL. The length of the CDR3 is 18 residues. CDR3 nucleotides: TGCGCCAGCAGCCAAGGGGACTTGGGACTGAGCTCTGGAAACACCATATATTTT. Translating it yields CASSQGDLGLSSGNTIYF.

V is TRBV5-6 and J is TRBJ2-2; tentatively, D is TRBD2 (6 bases). CDR1 and CDR2 (germline): SGHDT, YYEEEE. The V and J ends lost 4 bases and 2 bases respectively, with 18 bases between them. CDR3 length: 17 residues. CDR3 amino acids: CASSLSLASSNTGELFF. CDR3 in DNA: TGTGCCAGCAGCCTAAGTCTAGCGAGTAGTAACACCGGGGAGCTGTTTTTT.

The V and J genes are TRBV2 and TRBJ2-2; 7 positions match TRBD2. Unmatched junction bases numbered 15, after V lost 8 bases and J lost 0 bases. Germline assignment: CDR1 SNHLY and CDR2 FYNNEI. The CDR3 sequence is 18 residues long. This CDR3 reads CASDGRVAGVTNTGELFF. The CDR3 DNA reads as TGTGCCAGCGACGGGCGGGTGGCGGGGGTAACGAACACCGGGGAGCTGTTTTTT.

The chain recombines TRBV7-9 with TRBJ1-1, with D tentatively TRBD1 (5 bases). V was pared by 0 bases and J by 2 bases, with 10 bases between. This CDR3 has 15 amino acids. Germline CDR1 is SEHNR and CDR2 is FQNEAQ (reference sequence). This chain's CDR3 is CASSLAAQGNTEAFF. The CDR3 DNA reads TGTGCCAGCAGCTTAGCGGCGCAGGGAAACACTGAAGCTTTCTTT.

V gene TRBV5-1 combines with J gene TRBJ1-1; the D is unclear. Trimming took 5 bases from V and 1 from J, leaving 12 bases between them. The CDR3 loop spans 14 amino acids. Looked up from germline, CDR1 is SGHRS and CDR2 is YFSETQ. The CDR3 protein is CASRSGSANTEAFF. CDR3 DNA: TGCGCCAGCAGATCGGGGTCGGCGAACACTGAAGCTTTCTTT.

The V call is TRBV5-1, the J call TRBJ1-1; D may be TRBD1 (5 bases). The CDR3 spans 14 residues. Germline V CDR1 and CDR2: SGHRS, YFSETQ. The V gene lost 4 bases and the J gene lost 5 bases, with 15 bases spanning the gap. CDR3 sequence: CASSPTIAGTEAFF. DNA for the CDR3: TGCGCCAGCAGCCCGACGATCGCAGGGACTGAAGCTTTCTTT. The full variable domain, with the rest looked up from reference TRBV5-1 and TRBJ1-1, is KAGVTQTPRYLIKTRGQQVTLSCSPISGHRSVSWYQQTPGQGLQFLFEYFSETQRNKGNFPGRFSGRQFSNSRSEMNVSTLELGDSALYLCASSPTIAGTEAFFGQGTRLTVV.

This chain links TRBV30 with TRBJ1-5, with 10 bases that match TRBD1. V was clipped by 2 bases and J by 2 bases; unmatched bases: 9. The CDR3 has 17 residues. Germline CDR1 GTSNPN, CDR2 SVGIG (reference sequence). CDR3 protein: CAWSRTGGGHGNQPQHF. CDR3 sequence (DNA): TGTGCCTGGAGTCGGACAGGGGGAGGTCACGGCAATCAGCCCCAGCATTTT.

The chain combines TRBV9 with TRBJ2-1; TRBD2 matches 7 bases. The CDR3 contains 13 residues. V shed 2 bases, J shed 7 bases, and the junction held 3 bases outside the gene matches. Germline V gives CDR1 SGDLS, CDR2 YYNGEE. The CDR3 spells CASSVTSANEQFF. Here the CDR3 DNA reads TGTGCCAGCAGCGTCACTAGCGCAAATGAGCAGTTCTTC.

The chain joins TRBV2 to TRBJ2-7, with 13 nucleotides matching TRBD2. The CDR3 totals 14 residues. With 6 bases clipped from V and 4 bases from J, the junction kept 3 bases outside the gene matches. Germline V gene sequence: CDR1 SNHLY, CDR2 FYNNEI. The CDR3, as DNA: TGTGCCAGCAGGGGACTAGCGGGACATTACGAGCAGTACTTC. This codes for CASRGLAGHYEQYF.

V gene TRBV19 combines with J gene TRBJ1-2; weak D call: TRBD1 (5 bases). The germline gives CDR1 LNHDA, CDR2 SQIVND (reference sequence). CDR3 length equals 15 residues. Between the trimmed V and J ends, which lost 5 bases and 6 bases, there was a span of 19 bases. CDR3 coding DNA: TGTGCCAGTAGTCCCCCATGGGGGGGAGGGGATGGCTACACCTTC. Translated: CASSPPWGGGDGYTF. The full variable domain, rest sourced from reference TRBV19 and TRBJ1-2, is DGGITQSPKYLFRKEGQNVTLSCEQNLNHDAMYWYRQDPGQGLRLIYYSQIVNDFQKGDIAEGYSVSREKKESFPLTVTSAQKNPTAFYLCASSPPWGGGDGYTFGSGTRLTVV.

The chain links TRBV6-5 to TRBJ2-1; D remains unclear. This CDR3 has 15 amino acids. CDR1 is MNHEY, CDR2 SVGAGI, per germline. The ends were cut back, 6 bases at V and 2 bases at J, with 14 bases in the middle. The DNA of the CDR3 is TGTGCCAGCAGGAGCCTTAGCACTACCTACAATGAGCAGTTCTTC. Encoded protein: CASRSLSTTYNEQFF.

The chain combines TRBV6-1 with TRBJ1-1; D might be TRBD1 (5 bases). Germline CDR1 MNHNS, CDR2 SASEGT. Trimming took off 4 bases at V and 4 bases at J, with 13 bases between the two ends. The CDR3 sequence is 14 residues long. Here the CDR3 reads CASSAGPLSTEAFF. CDR3 nucleotide sequence: TGTGCCAGCAGTGCAGGGCCCCTGAGCACTGAAGCTTTCTTT.

This clone was counted a few times. The rearrangement joins TRBV6-5 to TRBJ1-5; the match to TRBD1 covers 7 bases. Trimming took 6 bases from V and 5 from J; bases not matched to a gene: 4. The CDR3 runs 13 residues. CDR1 is MNHEY, CDR2 SVGAGI, per germline. The CDR3 region is CASSETGYQPQHF. CDR3 DNA: TGTGCCAGCAGCGAGACAGGGTATCAGCCCCAGCATTTT.

This chain uses TRBV18 with TRBJ1-5; a possible D gene is TRBD1 (6 bases). With 3 bases removed from V and 2 bases from J, the gap between germline ends came to 17 bases. There are 17 residues in the CDR3. Germline CDR1 is KGHSH and CDR2 is LQKENI. The CDR3 nucleotides read TGTGCCAGCTCACCGGTCGGGGGCGGTTTTGGCAATCAGCCCCAGCATTTT. Translation gives CASSPVGGGFGNQPQHF.

The gene calls are TRBV28 and TRBJ2-3; 8 bases are shared with TRBD2. Germline CDR1 and CDR2: MDHEN and SYDVKM. The V segment lost 2 bases and the J segment 3 bases; nucleotides outside the gene matches: 1. The CDR3 length is 14 residues. The CDR3 nucleotides read TGTGCCAGCAGTTTAGCGGGAGGAACAGATACGCAGTATTTT. Translation: CASSLAGGTDTQYF.

This clone was counted at least ten times. The chain carries TRBV14 and TRBJ2-1; 8 bases are shared with TRBD2. There are 17 residues in the CDR3. CDR1 and CDR2 (germline): SGHDN, FVKESK. V lost 2 bases to trimming and J lost 3 bases; unmatched junction nucleotides: 9. This CDR3 reads CASSQPIISGNYNEQFF. CDR3 sequence (DNA): TGTGCCAGCAGCCAACCTATTATTAGCGGGAACTACAATGAGCAGTTCTTC.

This chain links TRBV7-9 with TRBJ1-5; 9 nucleotides align to TRBD1. The CDR3 is 15 amino acids. Germline V gene sequence: CDR1 SEHNR, CDR2 FQNEAQ (reference sequence). Trimming took 5 bases from V and 6 from J; bases not matched to a gene: 8. The CDR3 loop is CASSETGGVGQPQHF. CDR3 coding DNA: TGTGCCAGCAGCGAGACAGGGGGTGTGGGTCAGCCCCAGCATTTT.

The V gene is TRBV28, the J gene TRBJ2-1; maybe TRBD1 (6 bases). The V and J ends lost 6 bases and 0 bases respectively, with 6 bases between them. Germline CDR1 reads MDHEN; CDR2 reads SYDVKM. The CDR3 loop spans 13 amino acids. The CDR3 DNA is TGTGCCAGCAGGGGGGCCTCCTACAATGAGCAGTTCTTC. Amino acid sequence: CASRGASYNEQFF.

The rearrangement joins TRBV7-2 to TRBJ2-7, with 8 positions matching TRBD2. Germline V gene sequence: CDR1 SGHTA, CDR2 FQGNSA. With V trimmed by 4 bases and J by 2 bases, 10 bases remained unmatched. There are 16 residues in the CDR3. In DNA form, the CDR3 reads TGTGCCAGCAGCTCAGAACCGGGACTAGGGACCTACGAGCAGTACTTC. It is translated as CASSSEPGLGTYEQYF.

V usage is TRBV5-1 and J usage is TRBJ2-5; D may be TRBD2 (5 bases). The CDR3 length is 13 residues. Looked up from germline, CDR1 is SGHRS and CDR2 is YFSETQ. V dropped 0 bases and J dropped 5 bases, with 8 bases sitting between them. CDR3 sequence: CASSLEGDETQYF. In DNA, the CDR3 is TGCGCCAGCAGCTTGGAGGGAGACGAGACCCAGTACTTC. Filled out from reference TRBV5-1 and TRBJ2-5, the complete variable domain reads KAGVTQTPRYLIKTRGQQVTLSCSPISGHRSVSWYQQTPGQGLQFLFEYFSETQRNKGNFPGRFSGRQFSNSRSEMNVSTLELGDSALYLCASSLEGDETQYFGPGTRLLVL.

The chain carries TRBV7-3 and TRBJ2-1, with 7 bases identical to TRBD2. The V gene's germline CDR1 is SGHTA and CDR2 FQGTGA. This CDR3 is 16 amino acids long. V gave up 5 bases and J gave up 9 bases; unmatched junction bases: 16. This CDR3 is CASSPNGGSLVGEQFF. CDR3 in DNA: TGTGCCAGCAGCCCCAACGGCGGGAGTCTTGTCGGTGAGCAGTTCTTC.

This clone has a handful of counts. The chain employs TRBV29-1 and TRBJ2-5, with TRBD2 as a possible D gene (5 bases). The CDR3 contains 12 residues. The ends were cut back, 7 bases at V and 2 bases at J, with 11 bases in the middle. Germline CDR1 and CDR2: SQVTM and ANQGSEA. The DNA for the CDR3 is TGCAGCGCAGGAGGAGTACAAGAGACCCAGTACTTC. It encodes CSAGGVQETQYF.

The table lists this clone with a count of one. This sequence joins TRBV28 and TRBJ1-2; maybe TRBD1 (5 bases). The CDR3 sequence is 14 residues long. In germline, CDR1 is MDHEN, CDR2 SYDVKM. The V end was cut by 7 bases, the J end by 5 bases, with 17 bases between. CDR3 nucleotide sequence: TGTGCCAGCAATCCAGGGACGATAGGATATGGCTACACCTTC. This encodes CASNPGTIGYGYTF.

The chain employs TRBV7-3 and TRBJ2-1, with TRBD2 matching 7 bases. Germline V lookup: CDR1 SGHTA, CDR2 FQGTGA. V lost 5 bases and J lost 6; bases outside the gene matches: 13. The CDR3 loop spans 16 amino acids. The CDR3 sequence: CASSPGTGSGANEQFF. CDR3 nucleotide sequence: TGTGCCAGCAGCCCCGGGACCGGGAGCGGGGCCAATGAGCAGTTCTTC.

The table lists this clone with many counts. The chain employs TRBV7-9 and TRBJ2-2; no definite D call. V gave up 2 bases and J gave up 7 bases, with 8 bases separating them. This CDR3 spans 13 amino acids. Germline CDR1 is SEHNR and CDR2 is FQNEAQ (reference sequence). DNA of the CDR3: TGTGCCAGCAGCTTATCCGGTGGCGGGGAGCTGTTTTTT. Translation: CASSLSGGGELFF. The variable domain in full, with the rest retrieved from reference TRBV7-9 and TRBJ2-2, is DTGVSQNPRHKITKRGQNVTFRCDPISEHNRLYWYRQTLGQGPEFLTYFQNEAQLEKSRLLSDRFSAERPKGSFSTLEIQRTEQGDSAMYLCASSLSGGGELFFGEGSRLTVL.

The chain links TRBV7-2 to TRBJ2-3; tentatively, D is TRBD2 (6 bases). This CDR3 has 16 residues. CDR1 and CDR2 (germline): SGHTA, FQGNSA. V lost 1 base and J 5 bases, leaving 16 bases between the germline ends. The DNA of the CDR3 is TGTGCCAGCAGCTTAGATTCCAGCCAGACTAGAGATACGCAGTATTTT. Protein: CASSLDSSQTRDTQYF.

The chain uses TRBV10-3 and TRBJ2-5, with D hard to call. Germline lookup yields CDR1 ENHRY and CDR2 SYGVKD. This CDR3 spans 14 amino acids. The germline V and J ends were trimmed by 0 bases and 5 bases, with 10 bases remaining between them. CDR3 bases: TGTGCCATCAGTGAGTCGAGGTCTTCGGAGACCCAGTACTTC. Protein sequence: CAISESRSSETQYF.